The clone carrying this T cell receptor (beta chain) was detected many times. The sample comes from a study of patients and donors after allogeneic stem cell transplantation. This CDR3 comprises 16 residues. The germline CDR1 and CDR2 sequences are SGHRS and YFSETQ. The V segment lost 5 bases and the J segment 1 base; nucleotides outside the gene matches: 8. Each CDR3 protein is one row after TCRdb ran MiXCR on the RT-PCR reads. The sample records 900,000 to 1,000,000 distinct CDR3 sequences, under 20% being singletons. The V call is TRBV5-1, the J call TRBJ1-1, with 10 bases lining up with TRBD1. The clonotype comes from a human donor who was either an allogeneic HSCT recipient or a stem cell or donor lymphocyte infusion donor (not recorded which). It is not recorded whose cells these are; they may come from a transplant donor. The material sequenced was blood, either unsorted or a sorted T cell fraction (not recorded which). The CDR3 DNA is TGCGCCAGCAGTCTTCCGGGACAGGGGTCGAACACTGAAGCTTTCTTT. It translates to CASSLPGQGSNTEAFF.